The 9 T cell receptor beta chains given below trace back to one sample, sequenced in a study of human T cells and chemical hapten exposure (dated by TCRdb to about 2021). The method behind the library was RACE. The instrument given in TCRdb is NextSeq 500. TCRdb reworked the public reads: Q25 trimming with fastp, MiXCR clone assembly, productive beta chains retained. Rows merge per CDR3 protein into single entries with the most common DNA and genes. In this sample the table shows roughly 100,000 distinct CDR3 sequences, less than 14% of which occur a single time. Of the sample, under 3.5% is held by the ten largest clones. This specimen's time point label, interpreted: pre-sensitization, week 0. Read against the paper, the sample's treatment or condition label means: therapeutic diphenylcyclopropenone sensitization with weekly scalp DPC. The starting material was whole blood, obtained in connection with sensitization to the hapten diphenylcyclopropenone (DPC). The receptors come from a woman aged 55-70 years with alopecia areata. Some clones in this sample may be carry-over from other donors' samples.

The chain carries TRBV6-4 and TRBJ1-1, with a possible D match to TRBD1 (5 bases). Germline V gene data show CDR1 as MRHNA and CDR2 as SNTAGT. The CDR3 covers 13 residues. V lost 0 bases, J lost 8 bases, and 10 bases lay in between. CDR3 region: CASSDSAGLEAFF. The DNA for the CDR3 is TGTGCCAGCAGTGACTCGGCAGGGCTAGAAGCTTTCTTT.

This clonotype was observed many times. This chain uses TRBV30 with TRBJ2-3; D call uncertain. Germline lookup yields CDR1 GTSNPN and CDR2 SVGIG (reference sequence). The CDR3 extends over 15 amino acids. V gave up 8 bases and J gave up 2 bases, with 20 bases separating them. The CDR3 here is CARSVSARPTDTQYF. CDR3 DNA sequence: TGTGCCCGGTCGGTCAGCGCCCGACCCACAGATACGCAGTATTTT.

This clonotype was seen ten or more times. The genes are TRBV10-3 and TRBJ1-5, with D maybe TRBD1 (5 bases). The CDR3 totals 18 residues. Germline-derived CDR1 and CDR2 are ENHRY and SYGVKD. The V and J ends lost 2 bases and 0 bases respectively, with 17 bases between them. For the CDR3, the DNA is TGTGCCATCAGTGAGAGATCGCAGGGCGGATATAGCAATCAGCCCCAGCATTTT. Its protein is CAISERSQGGYSNQPQHF.

This clonotype occurred many times. The V call is TRBV6-5, the J call TRBJ1-5; the D is unclear. Germline V gene lookup returns CDR1 MNHEY and CDR2 SVGAGI. Trimming removed 0 bases from V and 7 bases from J, with 10 bases in between. This CDR3 region has 14 residues. The CDR3, as DNA: TGTGCCAGCAGTTACTCAACCGCGGAACAGCCCCAGCATTTT. Translating it yields CASSYSTAEQPQHF.

This clonotype was counted ten times or more. The chain carries TRBV5-1 and TRBJ2-3, with TRBD1 as a possible D gene (6 bases). Germline V gene sequence: CDR1 SGHRS, CDR2 YFSETQ. Trimming removed 7 bases at V and 0 bases at J, with 9 bases between. The length of the CDR3 is 13 residues. Here the CDR3 DNA reads TGCGCCAGCCAGACAGGAAGCACAGATACGCAGTATTTT. Protein: CASQTGSTDTQYF.

This clonotype has at least ten counts. The chain recombines TRBV29-1 with TRBJ1-4, with D uncertain. Germline assignment: CDR1 SQVTM and CDR2 ANQGSEA. Trimming removed 7 bases at V and 2 bases at J, with 8 bases between. There are 12 residues in the CDR3. CDR3 residues: CSAQVTNEKLFF. CDR3 DNA sequence: TGCAGCGCCCAGGTCACTAATGAAAAACTGTTTTTT.

A few counts support this clonotype. V gene TRBV6-4 combines with J gene TRBJ2-1; 9 bases line up with TRBD1. The CDR3 runs 14 residues. V lost 6 bases, J lost 9 bases, and 9 bases stayed unmatched. Germline values: CDR1 MRHNA, CDR2 SNTAGT. CDR3 region: CASSPGQGFGEQFF. The CDR3 coding sequence is TGTGCCAGCAGCCCGGGACAGGGCTTCGGTGAGCAGTTCTTC.

The chain uses TRBV7-9 and TRBJ2-7, with 10 bases fitting TRBD1. CDR3 length: 15 amino acids. Germline V gene data show CDR1 as SEHNR and CDR2 as FQNEAQ (reference sequence). V was pared by 4 bases and J by 0 bases, with 3 bases of the junction left unmatched. The CDR3, as DNA: TGTGCCAGCAGCTCCGGACAGGGGGACTCCTACGAGCAGTACTTC. As protein: CASSSGQGDSYEQYF.

This clonotype was recorded a few times. The chain couples TRBV20-1 to TRBJ1-1; D unresolved. The CDR3 has 11 residues. Per germline, CDR1 DFQATT and CDR2 SNEGSKA (reference sequence). CDR3 sequence reads: CSPRFDTKAFF. The DNA of the CDR3 is TGCAGCCCACGCTTCGACACGAAAGCTTTCTTT.